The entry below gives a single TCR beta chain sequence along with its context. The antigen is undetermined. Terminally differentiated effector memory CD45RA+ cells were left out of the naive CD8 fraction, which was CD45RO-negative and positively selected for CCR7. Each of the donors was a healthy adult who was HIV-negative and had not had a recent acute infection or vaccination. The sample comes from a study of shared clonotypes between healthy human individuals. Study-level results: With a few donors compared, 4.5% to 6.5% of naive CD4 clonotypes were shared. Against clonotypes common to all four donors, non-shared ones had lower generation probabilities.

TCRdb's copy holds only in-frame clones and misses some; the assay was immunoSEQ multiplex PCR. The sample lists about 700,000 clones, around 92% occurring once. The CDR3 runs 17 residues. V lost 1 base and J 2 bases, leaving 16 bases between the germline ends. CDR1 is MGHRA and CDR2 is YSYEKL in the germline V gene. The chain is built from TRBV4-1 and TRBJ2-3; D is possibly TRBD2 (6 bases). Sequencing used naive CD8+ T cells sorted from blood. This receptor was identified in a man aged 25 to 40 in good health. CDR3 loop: CASSQVHLASTTDTQYF. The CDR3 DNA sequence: TGCGCCAGCAGCCAAGTTCATCTAGCGAGTACCACAGATACGCAGTATTTT.